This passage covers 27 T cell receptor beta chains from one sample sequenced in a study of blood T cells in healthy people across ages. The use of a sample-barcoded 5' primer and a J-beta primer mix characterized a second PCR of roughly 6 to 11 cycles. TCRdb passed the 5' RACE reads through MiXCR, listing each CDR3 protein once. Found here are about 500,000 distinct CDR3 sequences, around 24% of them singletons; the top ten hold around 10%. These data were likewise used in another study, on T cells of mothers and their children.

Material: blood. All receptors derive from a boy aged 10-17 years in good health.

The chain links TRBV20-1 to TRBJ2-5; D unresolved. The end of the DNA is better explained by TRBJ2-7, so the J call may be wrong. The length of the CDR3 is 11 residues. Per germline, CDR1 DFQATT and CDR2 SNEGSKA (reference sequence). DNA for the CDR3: TGCAGTGCTAGGAAAGCCTACGAGCAGTACTTC. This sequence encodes CSARKAYEQYF.

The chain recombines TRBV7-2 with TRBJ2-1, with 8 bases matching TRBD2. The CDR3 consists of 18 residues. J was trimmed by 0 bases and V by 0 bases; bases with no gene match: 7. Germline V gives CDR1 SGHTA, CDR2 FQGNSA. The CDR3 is CASSLALGAGASYNEQFF. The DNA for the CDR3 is TGTGCCAGCAGCTTAGCGCTAGGAGCGGGGGCCTCCTACAATGAGCAGTTCTTC.

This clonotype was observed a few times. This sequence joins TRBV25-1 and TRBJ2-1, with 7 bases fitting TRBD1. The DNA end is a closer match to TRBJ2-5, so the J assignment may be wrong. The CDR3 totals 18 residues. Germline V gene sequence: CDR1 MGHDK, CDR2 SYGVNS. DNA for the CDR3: TGTGCCAGCAGCCCCACCTGGGGACAGTTCCCCGGCCAAGAGACCCAGTACTTC. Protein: CASSPTWGQFPGQETQYF.

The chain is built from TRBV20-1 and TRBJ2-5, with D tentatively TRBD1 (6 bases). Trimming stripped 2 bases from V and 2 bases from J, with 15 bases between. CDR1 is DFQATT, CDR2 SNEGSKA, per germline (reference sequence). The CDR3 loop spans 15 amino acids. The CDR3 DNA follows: TGCAGTGCTAGACCGACAGGCTACCCGCAAGAGACCCAGTACTTC. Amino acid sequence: CSARPTGYPQETQYF.

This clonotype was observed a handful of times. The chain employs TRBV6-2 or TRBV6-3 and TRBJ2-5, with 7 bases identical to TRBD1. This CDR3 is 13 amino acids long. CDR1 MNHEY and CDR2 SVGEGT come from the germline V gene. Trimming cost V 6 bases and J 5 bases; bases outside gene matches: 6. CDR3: CASSYPGGETQYF. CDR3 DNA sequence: TGTGCCAGCAGCTACCCAGGGGGTGAGACCCAGTACTTC.

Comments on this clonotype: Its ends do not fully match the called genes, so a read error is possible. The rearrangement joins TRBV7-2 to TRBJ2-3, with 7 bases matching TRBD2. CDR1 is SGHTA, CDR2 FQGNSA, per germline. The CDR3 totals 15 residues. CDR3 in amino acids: CASRLAGTSTDTQYF. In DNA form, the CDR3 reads TGTGCCAGCAGGTTAGCGGGCACTAGCACAGATACGCAGTATTTT.

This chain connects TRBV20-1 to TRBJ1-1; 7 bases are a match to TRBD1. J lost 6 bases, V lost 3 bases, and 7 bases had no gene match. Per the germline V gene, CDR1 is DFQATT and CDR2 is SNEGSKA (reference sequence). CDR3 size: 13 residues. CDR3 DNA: TGCAGTGCTAGCGATGGCGGGACAGCTGAAGCTTTCTTT. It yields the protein CSASDGGTAEAFF.

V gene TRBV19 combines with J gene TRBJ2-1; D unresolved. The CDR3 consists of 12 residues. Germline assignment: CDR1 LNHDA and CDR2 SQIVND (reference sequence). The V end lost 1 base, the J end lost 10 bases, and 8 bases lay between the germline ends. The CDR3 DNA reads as TGTGCCAGTAGTATAGGAGCATCCGAGCAGTTCTTC. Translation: CASSIGASEQFF.

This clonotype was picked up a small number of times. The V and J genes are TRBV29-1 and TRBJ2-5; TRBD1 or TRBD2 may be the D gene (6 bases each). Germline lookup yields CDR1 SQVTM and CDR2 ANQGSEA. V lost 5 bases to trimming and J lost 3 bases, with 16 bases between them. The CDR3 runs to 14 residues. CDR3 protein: CSVRKGGIKETQYF. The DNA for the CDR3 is TGCAGCGTTCGAAAGGGGGGTATCAAAGAGACCCAGTACTTC.

The CDR3 DNA reads TGTGCCAGCAGCTCGCCGGGATTCCAGGGGCCCGGGGCCAACGTCCTGACTTTC. Residues: CASSSPGFQGPGANVLTF. This chain links TRBV7-9 with TRBJ2-6; a weak D match, TRBD1 (6 bases). V gave up 4 bases and J gave up 4 bases, with 20 bases separating them. This CDR3 is built from 18 residues. The germline V gene has CDR1 SEHNR and CDR2 FQNEAQ (reference sequence).

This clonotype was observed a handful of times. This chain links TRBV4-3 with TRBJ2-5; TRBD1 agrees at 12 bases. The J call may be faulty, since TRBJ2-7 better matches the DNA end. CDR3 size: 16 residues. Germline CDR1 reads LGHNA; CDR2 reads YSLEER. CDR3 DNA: TGCGCCAGCAGTCGGGATCCGGGACAGGGGGCGATCGAGCAGTACTTC. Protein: CASSRDPGQGAIEQYF.

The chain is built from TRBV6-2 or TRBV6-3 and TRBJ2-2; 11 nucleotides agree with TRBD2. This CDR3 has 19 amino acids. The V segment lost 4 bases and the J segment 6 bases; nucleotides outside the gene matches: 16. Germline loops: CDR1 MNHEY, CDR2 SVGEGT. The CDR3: CASSFSSSGGPFKPGELFF. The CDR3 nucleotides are TGTGCCAGCAGTTTCTCCTCTAGCGGGGGGCCATTCAAACCCGGGGAGCTGTTTTTT.

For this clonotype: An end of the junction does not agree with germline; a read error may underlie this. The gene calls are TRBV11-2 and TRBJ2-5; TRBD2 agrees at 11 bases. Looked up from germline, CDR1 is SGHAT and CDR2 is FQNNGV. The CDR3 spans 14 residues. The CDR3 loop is CASSLLAGGKWEFF. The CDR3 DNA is TGTGCCAGCAGCTTACTAGCGGGGGGCAAGTGGGAGTTCTTC.

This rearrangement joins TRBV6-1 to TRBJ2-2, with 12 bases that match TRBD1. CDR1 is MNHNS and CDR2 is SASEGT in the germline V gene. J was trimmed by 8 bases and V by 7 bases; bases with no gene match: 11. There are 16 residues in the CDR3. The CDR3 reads CASKAGTGGASGELFF. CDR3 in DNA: TGTGCCAGCAAAGCTGGGACAGGGGGCGCCTCAGGGGAGCTGTTTTTT.

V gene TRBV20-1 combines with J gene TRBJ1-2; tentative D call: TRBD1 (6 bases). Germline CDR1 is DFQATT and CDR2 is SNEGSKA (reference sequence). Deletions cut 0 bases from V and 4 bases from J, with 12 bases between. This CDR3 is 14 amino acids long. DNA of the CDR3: TGCAGTGCTAGAGAAACAGGGAATCTCTATGGCTACACCTTC. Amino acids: CSARETGNLYGYTF.

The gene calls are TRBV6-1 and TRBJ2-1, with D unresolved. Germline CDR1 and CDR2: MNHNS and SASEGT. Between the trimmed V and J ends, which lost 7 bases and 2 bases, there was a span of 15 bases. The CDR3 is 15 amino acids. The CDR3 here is CASNFGPLTYNEQFF. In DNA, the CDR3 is TGTGCCAGCAACTTCGGGCCGTTAACCTACAATGAGCAGTTCTTC.

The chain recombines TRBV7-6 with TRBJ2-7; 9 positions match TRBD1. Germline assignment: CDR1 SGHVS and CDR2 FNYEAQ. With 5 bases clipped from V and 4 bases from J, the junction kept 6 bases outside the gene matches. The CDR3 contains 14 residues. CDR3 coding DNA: TGTGCCAGCAGCAAGGGGACAGGGAGGTACGAGCAGTACTTC. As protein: CASSKGTGRYEQYF.

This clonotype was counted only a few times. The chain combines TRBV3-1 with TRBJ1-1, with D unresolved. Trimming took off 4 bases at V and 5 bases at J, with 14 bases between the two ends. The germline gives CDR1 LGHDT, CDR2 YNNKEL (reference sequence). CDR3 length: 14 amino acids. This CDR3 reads CASSPNAWGTEAFF. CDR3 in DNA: TGTGCCAGCAGCCCTAATGCATGGGGAACTGAAGCTTTCTTT.

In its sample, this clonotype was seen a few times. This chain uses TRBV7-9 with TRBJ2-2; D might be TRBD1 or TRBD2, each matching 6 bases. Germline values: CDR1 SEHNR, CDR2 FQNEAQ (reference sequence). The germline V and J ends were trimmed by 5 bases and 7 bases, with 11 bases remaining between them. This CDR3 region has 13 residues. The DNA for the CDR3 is TGTGCCAGCAGCATGGAGGGGGTCGGGGAGCTGTTTTTT. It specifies CASSMEGVGELFF.

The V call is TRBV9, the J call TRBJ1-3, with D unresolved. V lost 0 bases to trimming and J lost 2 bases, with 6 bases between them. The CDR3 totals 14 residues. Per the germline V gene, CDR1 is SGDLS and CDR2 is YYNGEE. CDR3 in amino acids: CASSVAIAGNTIYF. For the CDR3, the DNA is TGTGCCAGCAGCGTAGCGATAGCTGGAAACACCATATATTTT.

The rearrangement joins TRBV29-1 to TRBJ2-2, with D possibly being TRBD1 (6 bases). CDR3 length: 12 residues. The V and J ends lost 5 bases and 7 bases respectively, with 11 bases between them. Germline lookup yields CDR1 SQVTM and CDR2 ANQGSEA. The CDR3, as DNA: TGCAGCGTTACAGGGAAGGTCGGGGAGCTGTTTTTT. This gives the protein CSVTGKVGELFF.

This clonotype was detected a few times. The CDR3 loop is CSARDLGQGTEAFF. The DNA for the CDR3 is TGCAGTGCTAGAGACCTTGGACAGGGAACTGAAGCTTTCTTT. The J gene is TRBJ1-1, the V gene TRBV20-1, with 8 bases lining up with TRBD1. Germline V gene lookup returns CDR1 DFQATT and CDR2 SNEGSKA (reference sequence). J was trimmed by 5 bases and V by 0 bases; bases with no gene match: 5. The CDR3 is 14 amino acids.

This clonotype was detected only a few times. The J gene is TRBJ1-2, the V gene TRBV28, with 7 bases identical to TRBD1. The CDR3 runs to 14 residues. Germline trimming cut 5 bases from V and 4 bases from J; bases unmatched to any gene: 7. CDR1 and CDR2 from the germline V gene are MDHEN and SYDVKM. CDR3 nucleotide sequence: TGTGCCAGCAGTGACAGGGAAAGCTTCTATGGCTACACCTTC. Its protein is CASSDRESFYGYTF.

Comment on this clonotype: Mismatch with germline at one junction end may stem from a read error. The CDR3: CASSFPGLGTYERYF. In nucleotides, the CDR3 is TGTGCCAGCAGTTTCCCGGGACTAGGGACCTACGAGCGGTACTTC. This rearrangement joins TRBV28 to TRBJ2-7; 8 bases map to TRBD2. Germline V gene sequence: CDR1 MDHEN, CDR2 SYDVKM. The CDR3 totals 15 residues.

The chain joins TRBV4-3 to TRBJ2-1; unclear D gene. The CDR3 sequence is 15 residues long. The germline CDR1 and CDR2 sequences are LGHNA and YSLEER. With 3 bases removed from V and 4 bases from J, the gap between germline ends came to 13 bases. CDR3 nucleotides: TGCGCCAGCAGCCACGGGTCCGGCCTTTACAATGAGCAGTTCTTC. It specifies CASSHGSGLYNEQFF.

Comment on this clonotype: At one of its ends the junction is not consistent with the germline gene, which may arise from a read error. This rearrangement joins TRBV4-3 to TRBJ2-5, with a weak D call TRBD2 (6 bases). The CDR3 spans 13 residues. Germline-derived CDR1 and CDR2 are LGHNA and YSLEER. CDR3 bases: TGCGCCAGCAGCCAACGATCGTGGGACTTCCCTCACTTC. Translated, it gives CASSQRSWDFPHF.

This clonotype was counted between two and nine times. The CDR3 nucleotides read TGCAGTGCCGGACAGGGCGTGAATCAGCCCCAGCATTTT. Its translation is CSAGQGVNQPQHF. The V call is TRBV20-1, the J call TRBJ1-5; 8 bases line up with TRBD1. Losses at the gene ends were 6 bases for V and 4 bases for J; bases not matched to a gene: 5. This CDR3 is 13 amino acids long. Germline assignment: CDR1 DFQATT and CDR2 SNEGSKA (reference sequence).